The clone carrying this T cell receptor beta chain was recorded only once. This sample was included in a study of blood T cell repertoires in COVID-19. Study-wide background: There were acute and convalescent COVID-19 samples, and they came from the United States, Italy and Spain. PBMCs, B-cell-depleted T cells, or T cells provided the cDNA or gDNA that made up the material.

Germline loops: CDR1 SGHTA, CDR2 FQGNSA. The CDR3 is 15 residues long. The germline V and J ends were trimmed by 1 base and 4 bases, with 14 bases remaining between them. Sequencing was performed with immunoSEQ multiplex PCR; in TCRdb, only in-frame clones are kept and a portion is missing. In the table there are about 120,000 clones, 70% to 90% of which are singletons. The rearrangement uses TRBV7-2 and TRBJ2-7; D might be TRBD1 (7 bases). This receptor was identified in a man in his forties or fifties with acute or convalescent COVID-19. Sequences were obtained from peripheral blood. The CDR3 bases are TGTGCCAGCAGCTTAGACCCCAGGGGGGCTTACGAGCAGTACTTC. This translates into CASSLDPRGAYEQYF.